The rows below give T cell receptor beta chains drawn from one sample of a study of early T cells in non-severe SARS-CoV-2 infection. Each CDR3 protein gets one entry after TCRdb re-called the 5' RACE reads with MiXCR. This sample carries about 64,000 distinct CDR3 sequences, 7.5% to 9% of them seen once, and the ten largest clones take about an eighth. The material was whole blood, obtained at baseline. These receptors were obtained from an adult who was a healthcare worker with PCR-confirmed SARS-CoV-2 infection or an uninfected control (not recorded which). CDR3s include the opening cysteine and the closing phenylalanine or tryptophan. D genes are given only for firm matches. Not all rows give a size; the values are once, few, many and, for expanded clones, a class.

D gene	V gene	J gene	clone size	CDR3 DNA	CDR3 protein
TRBD2	TRBV12-5	TRBJ2-1	.	TGTGCTAGTGGTTTGGAGGGACTAGTAGGTGATGAGCAGTTCTTC	CASGLEGLVGDEQFF
.	TRBV10-3	TRBJ2-3	many	TGTGCCATCAGGGAGAGGGATACGCAGTATTTT	CAIRERDTQYF
TRBD1	TRBV9	TRBJ1-1	many	TGTGCCAGCAGCACACTCCGGGACAGCACTGAAGCTTTCTTT	CASSTLRDSTEAFF
.	TRBV3-1	TRBJ1-1	many	TGTGCCAGCAGCCAAGTGAACACTGAAGCTTTCTTT	CASSQVNTEAFF
.	TRBV7-9	TRBJ2-7	many	TGTGCCAGCAGCCCCGACGAGGACGAGCAGTACTTC	CASSPDEDEQYF
.	TRBV4-1	TRBJ2-7	many	TGCGCCAGCAGCCAGGATCCCGGGGGAGCGGAGCACCTCGAGCAGTACTTC	CASSQDPGGAEHLEQYF
TRBD1	TRBV6-6	TRBJ1-1	.	TGTGCCAGCAGCTCGACAGGGGACTACACTGAAGCTTTCTTT	CASSSTGDYTEAFF
TRBD1	TRBV5-4	TRBJ2-1	.	TGTGCCAGCAGCTTGGACAGGGGAAACTACAATGAGCAGTTCTTC	CASSLDRGNYNEQFF
TRBD2	TRBV20-1	TRBJ2-7	many	TGCAGTGCTAGCCCGTCCTCCGCTAGCGGGGGATTACTCTCCTACGAGCAGTACTTC	CSASPSSASGGLLSYEQYF
.	TRBV5-6	TRBJ1-2	few	TGTGCCAGCAGCTTCCCAGGGCAGGTGTATGGCTACACCTTC	CASSFPGQVYGYTF
.	TRBV18	TRBJ2-6	many	TGTGCCAGCTCACCGACGTTCGGCTCTGGGGCCAACGTCCTGACTTTC	CASSPTFGSGANVLTF
.	TRBV6-6	TRBJ1-2	many	TGTGCCAGCCTCAGGACGCCAAACTATGGCTACACCTTC	CASLRTPNYGYTF
.	TRBV12-3/TRBV12-4	TRBJ2-3	.	TGTGCCAGCAGTCTACAAAGGGACCTCACAGATACGCAGTATTTT	CASSLQRDLTDTQYF